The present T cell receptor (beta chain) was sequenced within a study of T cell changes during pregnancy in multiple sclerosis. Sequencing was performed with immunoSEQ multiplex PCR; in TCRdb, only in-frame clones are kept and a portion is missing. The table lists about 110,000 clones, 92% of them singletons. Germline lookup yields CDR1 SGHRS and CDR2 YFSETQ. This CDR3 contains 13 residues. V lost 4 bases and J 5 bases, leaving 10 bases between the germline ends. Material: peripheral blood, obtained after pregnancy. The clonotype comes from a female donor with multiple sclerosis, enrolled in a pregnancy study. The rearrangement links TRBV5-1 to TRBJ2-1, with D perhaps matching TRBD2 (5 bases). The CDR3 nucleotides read TGCGCCAGCAGCCCGGACTGGGACAATGAGCAGTTCTTC. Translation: CASSPDWDNEQFF.